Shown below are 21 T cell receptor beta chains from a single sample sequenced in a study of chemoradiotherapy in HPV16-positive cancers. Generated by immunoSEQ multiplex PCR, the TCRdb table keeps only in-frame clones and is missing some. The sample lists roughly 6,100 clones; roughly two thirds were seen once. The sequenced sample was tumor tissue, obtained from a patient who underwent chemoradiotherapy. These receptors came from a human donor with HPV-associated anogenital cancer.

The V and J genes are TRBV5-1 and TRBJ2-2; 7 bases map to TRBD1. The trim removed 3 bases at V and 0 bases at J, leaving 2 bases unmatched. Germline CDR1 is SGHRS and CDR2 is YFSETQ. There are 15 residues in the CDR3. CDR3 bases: TGCGCCAGCAGCTCGGGACAGTCGAACACCGGGGAGCTGTTTTTT. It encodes CASSSGQSNTGELFF.

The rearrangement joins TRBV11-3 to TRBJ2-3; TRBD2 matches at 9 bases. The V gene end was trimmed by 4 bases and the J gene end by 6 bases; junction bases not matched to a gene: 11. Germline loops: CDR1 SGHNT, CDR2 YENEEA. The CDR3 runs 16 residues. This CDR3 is CASSYRLSGSMDTQYF. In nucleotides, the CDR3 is TGTGCCAGCAGCTACCGTCTTAGCGGGAGCATGGATACGCAGTATTTT.

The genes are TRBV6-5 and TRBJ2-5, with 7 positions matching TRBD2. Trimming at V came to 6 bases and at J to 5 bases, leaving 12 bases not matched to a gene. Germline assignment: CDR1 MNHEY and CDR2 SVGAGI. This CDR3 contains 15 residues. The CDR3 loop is CASRGVGRARETQYF. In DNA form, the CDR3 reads TGTGCCAGCAGAGGGGTAGGGAGGGCCCGGGAGACCCAGTACTTC.

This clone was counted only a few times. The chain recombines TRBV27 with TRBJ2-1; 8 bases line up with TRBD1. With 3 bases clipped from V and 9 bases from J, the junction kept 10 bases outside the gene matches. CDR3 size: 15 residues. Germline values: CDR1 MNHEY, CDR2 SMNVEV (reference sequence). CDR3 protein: CASSFSAGGTGEQFF. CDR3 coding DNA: TGTGCCAGCAGTTTTTCGGCGGGCGGGACAGGTGAGCAGTTCTTC.

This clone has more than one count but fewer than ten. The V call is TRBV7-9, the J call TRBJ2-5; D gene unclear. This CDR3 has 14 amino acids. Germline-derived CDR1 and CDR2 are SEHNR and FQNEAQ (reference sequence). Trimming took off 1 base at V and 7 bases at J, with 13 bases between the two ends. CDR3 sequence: CASSLVTAPGTQYF. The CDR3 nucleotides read TGTGCCAGCAGCTTAGTTACCGCCCCCGGGACCCAGTACTTC.

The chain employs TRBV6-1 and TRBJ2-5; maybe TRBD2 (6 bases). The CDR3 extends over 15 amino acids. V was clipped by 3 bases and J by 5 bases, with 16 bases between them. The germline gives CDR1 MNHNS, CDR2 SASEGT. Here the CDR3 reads CASSEGDWGVETQYF. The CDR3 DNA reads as TGTGCCAGCAGTGAGGGGGACTGGGGAGTGGAGACCCAGTACTTC.

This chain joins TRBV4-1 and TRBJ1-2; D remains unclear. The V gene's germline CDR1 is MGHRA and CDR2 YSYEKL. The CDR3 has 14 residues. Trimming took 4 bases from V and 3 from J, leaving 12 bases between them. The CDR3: CASSPSGSYYGYTF. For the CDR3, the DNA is TGCGCCAGCAGCCCGTCAGGTTCGTACTATGGCTACACCTTC.

The CDR3 loop reads CASRATLGTQYF. CDR3 nucleotides: TGTGCCAGCAGAGCCACCCTGGGGACCCAGTACTTC. The chain links TRBV2 to TRBJ2-5; D gene unclear. V was clipped by 6 bases and J by 7 bases, with 12 bases between them. Per the germline V gene, CDR1 is SNHLY and CDR2 is FYNNEI. The CDR3 consists of 12 residues.

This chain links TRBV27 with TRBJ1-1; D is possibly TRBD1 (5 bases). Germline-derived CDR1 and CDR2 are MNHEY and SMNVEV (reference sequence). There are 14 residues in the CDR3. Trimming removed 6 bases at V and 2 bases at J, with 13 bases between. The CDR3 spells CASRPREDNTEAFF. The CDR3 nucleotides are TGTGCCAGCAGACCCAGGGAGGATAACACTGAAGCTTTCTTT.

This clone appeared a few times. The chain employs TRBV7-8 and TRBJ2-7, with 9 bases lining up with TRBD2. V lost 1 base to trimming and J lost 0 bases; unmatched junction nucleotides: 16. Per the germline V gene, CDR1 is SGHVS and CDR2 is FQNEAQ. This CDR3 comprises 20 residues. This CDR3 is CASSLGPGLAYAGRSYEQYF. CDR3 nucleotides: TGTGCCAGCAGCTTAGGGCCGGGACTAGCATACGCTGGGCGCTCCTACGAGCAGTACTTC.

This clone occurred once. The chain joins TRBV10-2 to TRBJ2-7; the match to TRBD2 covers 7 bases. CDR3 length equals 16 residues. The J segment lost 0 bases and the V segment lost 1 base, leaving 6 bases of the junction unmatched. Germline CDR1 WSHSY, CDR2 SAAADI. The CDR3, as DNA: TGCGCCAGCAGTGAGTTCGCTGGCGGGAGCTCCTACGAGCAGTACTTC. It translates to CASSEFAGGSSYEQYF.

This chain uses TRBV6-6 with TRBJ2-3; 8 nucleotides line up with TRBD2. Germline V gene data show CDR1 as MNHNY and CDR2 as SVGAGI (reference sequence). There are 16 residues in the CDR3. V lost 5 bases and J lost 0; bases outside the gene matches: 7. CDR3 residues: CASSTGTRTSTDTQYF. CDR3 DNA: TGTGCCAGCAGTACGGGGACTAGAACTAGCACAGATACGCAGTATTTT.

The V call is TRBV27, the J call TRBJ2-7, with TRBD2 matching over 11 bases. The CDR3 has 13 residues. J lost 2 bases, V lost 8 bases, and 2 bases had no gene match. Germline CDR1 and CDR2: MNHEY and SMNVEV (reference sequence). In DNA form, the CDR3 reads TGTGCCAGCCAGGGACTAGCGGCCTACGAGCAGTACTTC. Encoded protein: CASQGLAAYEQYF.

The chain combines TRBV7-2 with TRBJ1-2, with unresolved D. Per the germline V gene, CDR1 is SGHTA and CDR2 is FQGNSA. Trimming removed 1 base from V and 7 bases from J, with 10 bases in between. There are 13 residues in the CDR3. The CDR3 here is CASSLDRVRGYTF. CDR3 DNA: TGTGCCAGCAGCTTAGACCGTGTTCGTGGCTACACCTTC. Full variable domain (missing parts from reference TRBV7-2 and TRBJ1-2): GAGVSQSPSNKVTEKGKDVELRCDPISGHTALYWYRQSLGQGLEFLIYFQGNSAPDKSGLPSDRFSAERTGGSVSTLTIQRTQQEDSAVYLCASSLDRVRGYTFGSGTRLTVV.

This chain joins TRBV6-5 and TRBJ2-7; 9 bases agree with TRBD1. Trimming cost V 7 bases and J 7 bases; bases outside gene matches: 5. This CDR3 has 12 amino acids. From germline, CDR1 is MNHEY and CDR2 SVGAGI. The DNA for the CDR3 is TGTGCCAGCAAACAGGGGGCCGGAGAGCAGTACTTC. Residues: CASKQGAGEQYF.

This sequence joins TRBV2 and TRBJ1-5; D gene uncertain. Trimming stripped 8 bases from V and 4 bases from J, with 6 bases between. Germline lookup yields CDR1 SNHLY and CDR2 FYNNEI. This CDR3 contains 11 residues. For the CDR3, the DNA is TGTGCCAGCGGAATTAATCAGCCCCAGCATTTT. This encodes CASGINQPQHF. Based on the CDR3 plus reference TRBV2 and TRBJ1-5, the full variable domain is EPEVTQTPSHQVTQMGQEVILRCVPISNHLYFYWYRQILGQKVEFLVSFYNNEISEKSEIFDDQFSVERPDGSNFTLKIRSTKLEDSAMYFCASGINQPQHFGDGTRLSIL.

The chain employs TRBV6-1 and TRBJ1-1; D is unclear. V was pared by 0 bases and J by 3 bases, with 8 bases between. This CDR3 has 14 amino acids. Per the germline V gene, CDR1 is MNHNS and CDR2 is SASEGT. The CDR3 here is CASSEARRDTEAFF. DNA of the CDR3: TGTGCCAGCAGTGAAGCGCGGAGGGACACTGAAGCTTTCTTT.

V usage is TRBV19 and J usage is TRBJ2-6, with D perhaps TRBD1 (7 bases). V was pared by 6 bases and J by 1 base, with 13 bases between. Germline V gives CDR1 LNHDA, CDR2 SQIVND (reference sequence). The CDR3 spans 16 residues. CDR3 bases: TGTGCCAGTAGACCCGGGGGACAGTCTGGGGCCAACGTCCTGACTTTC. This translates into CASRPGGQSGANVLTF.

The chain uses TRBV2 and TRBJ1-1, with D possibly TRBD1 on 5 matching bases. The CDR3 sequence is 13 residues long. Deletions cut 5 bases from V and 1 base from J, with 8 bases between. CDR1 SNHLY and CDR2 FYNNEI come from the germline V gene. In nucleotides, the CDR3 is TGTGCCAGCAGTTACACAGGGAACACTGAAGCTTTCTTT. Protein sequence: CASSYTGNTEAFF.

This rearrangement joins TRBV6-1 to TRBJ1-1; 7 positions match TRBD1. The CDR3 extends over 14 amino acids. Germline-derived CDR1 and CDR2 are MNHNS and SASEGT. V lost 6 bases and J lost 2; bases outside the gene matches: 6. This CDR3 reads CASRWGQINTEAFF. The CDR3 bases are TGTGCCAGCAGGTGGGGACAGATAAACACTGAAGCTTTCTTT.

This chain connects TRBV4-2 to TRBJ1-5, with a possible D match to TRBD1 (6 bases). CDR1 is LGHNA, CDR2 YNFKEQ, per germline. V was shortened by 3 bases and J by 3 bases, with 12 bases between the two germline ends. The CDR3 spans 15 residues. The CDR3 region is CASSQDGQHNQPQHF. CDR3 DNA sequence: TGTGCCAGCAGCCAGGACGGACAGCACAATCAGCCCCAGCATTTT.